The sequence of this TCR beta chain was determined in a study of shared clonotypes between healthy human individuals. General study results and limits: Roughly 5% of naive CD4 clonotypes were common to several donors. The generation probabilities recorded for non-shared clonotypes fell below those of clonotypes shared by all four donors.

With regard to this clone: What it recognizes is unknown.

This CDR3 contains 16 residues. Germline lookup yields CDR1 WNHNN and CDR2 SYGVQD (reference sequence). V lost 3 bases, J lost 6 bases, and 8 bases stayed unmatched. TCRdb keeps only in-frame clones here, not all; method: immunoSEQ multiplex PCR. The data show around 2.5 million clones, under 95% seen once. Sequencing was carried out using naive CD4+ T cells from PBMCs. Subset: CD45RA+ positively selected. V usage is TRBV10-1 and J usage is TRBJ2-7; 13 bases are a match to TRBD2. The TCR sequence derives from a man aged 18 to 29 in good health. Some clones in this sample may be carry-over from other donors' samples. The CDR3 sequence: CASSDSTSGRASEQYF. The DNA for the CDR3 is TGCGCCAGCAGTGATTCCACTAGCGGGAGGGCCTCCGAGCAGTACTTC.